A selection of T cell receptor beta chains follows, all from one sample in a study of regulatory T cells in long-lasting Graves disease. TCRdb ran MiXCR on the multiplex PCR reads and lists one entry per CDR3 protein. The table shows 350,000 to 550,000 distinct CDR3 sequences, with 14% to 15% occurring only once. These data were also filed under a second study, of T cells in Graves' hyperthyroidism and ophthalmopathy.

The sequencing used peripheral blood mononuclear cells (PBMCs), collected at new diagnosis, from a patient treated with antithyroid drugs. These receptors were taken from a woman under 40 with Graves disease. Each CDR3 is given with its conserved first and last residue. A D gene is named only where the DNA matches it firmly. Clone size is shown for a subset of rows, as once, few, many or a class of expanded clone.

CDR3 | DNA | length | V | size | D | J
CASSPGLGSDTQYF | TGCGCCAGCAGCCCGGGACTGGGGTCAGATACGCAGTATTTT | 14 | TRBV5-1 | - | - | TRBJ2-3
CASSLGGTTAHTDTQYF | TGTGCCAGCAGCTTAGGGGGCACTACGGCGCACACAGATACGCAGTATTTT | 17 | TRBV7-9 | many | - | TRBJ2-3
CATSRDDQGGETQYF | TGTGCCACCAGCAGAGATGACCAGGGTGGAGAGACCCAGTACTTC | 15 | TRBV15 | many | - | TRBJ2-5
CASSQGGLKQYF | TGCGCCAGCAGCCAAGGAGGACTCAAGCAGTACTTC | 12 | TRBV4-1 | few | - | TRBJ2-7
CASSRTANTEAFF | TGTGCCAGCAGCCGGACAGCGAACACTGAAGCTTTCTTT | 13 | TRBV27 | many | - | TRBJ1-1
CASSLESGGQGLPEQFF | TGTGCCAGCAGCTTAGAATCAGGAGGACAGGGATTGCCTGAGCAGTTCTTC | 17 | TRBV7-6 | many | TRBD1 | TRBJ2-1
CASNQKRRQGAYNEQFF | TGCGCCAGCAACCAGAAACGTCGACAGGGTGCTTACAATGAGCAGTTCTTC | 17 | TRBV5-1 | - | TRBD1 | TRBJ2-1
CASRRDRGVTDTQYF | TGTGCCAGCAGAAGAGACAGGGGGGTCACAGATACGCAGTATTTT | 15 | TRBV2 | many | TRBD1 | TRBJ2-3
CASSYSDRAGYTF | TGTGCCAGCAGTTACTCGGACAGGGCTGGCTACACCTTC | 13 | TRBV6-6 | few | TRBD1 | TRBJ1-2
CASSVDEGMDYGYTF | TGTGCCAGCAGCGTAGACGAGGGGATGGACTATGGCTACACCTTC | 15 | TRBV9 | many | - | TRBJ1-2
CASSPTGWDSPLHF | TGTGCCAGCAGCCCTACGGGTTGGGATTCACCCCTCCACTTT | 14 | TRBV3-1 | - | - | TRBJ1-6
CASGFGGLKDNEQFF | TGTGCTAGTGGTTTTGGGGGGCTCAAAGACAATGAGCAGTTCTTC | 15 | TRBV12-5 | many | - | TRBJ2-1
CASSLFGRGETQYF | TGTGCCAGCAGTTTATTTGGCAGGGGGGAGACCCAGTACTTC | 14 | TRBV27 | many | TRBD1 | TRBJ2-5
CASSLVGYSNQPQHF | TGTGCCAGCAGCCTAGTGGGGTATAGCAATCAGCCCCAGCATTTT | 15 | TRBV6-2/TRBV6-3 | many | - | TRBJ1-5
CASSTGTGENIQYF | TGTGCCAGCAGTACAGGGACTGGAGAAAACATTCAGTACTTC | 14 | TRBV6-1 | many | - | TRBJ2-4
CSVEDIGEADTQYF | TGCAGCGTTGAAGATATTGGGGAGGCAGATACGCAGTATTTT | 14 | TRBV29-1 | many | - | TRBJ2-3
CASSRQGHTGELFF | TGTGCCAGCAGCCGACAGGGGCACACCGGGGAGCTGTTTTTT | 14 | TRBV7-9 | - | TRBD1 | TRBJ2-2
CASSQLAGVQYGPGELFF | TGTGCCAGCAGCCAACTAGCGGGAGTTCAATATGGTCCCGGGGAGCTGTTTTTT | 18 | TRBV7-9 | - | TRBD2 | TRBJ2-2
CASSLKALRETQYF | TGTGCCAGCAGTTTGAAGGCTTTGCGAGAGACCCAGTACTTC | 14 | TRBV12-3/TRBV12-4 | many | - | TRBJ2-5
CANRGTINEQFF | TGTGCCAACAGGGGGACAATCAATGAGCAGTTCTTC | 12 | TRBV12-3/TRBV12-4 | few | TRBD1 | TRBJ2-1
CASSNRRGQTTEAFF | TGCGCCAGCAGCAACCGGCGGGGACAGACCACTGAAGCTTTCTTT | 15 | TRBV5-1 | - | TRBD1 | TRBJ1-1
CASSFGRRVTIYGYTF | TGTGCCAGCAGTTTTGGCAGAAGGGTAACTATCTATGGCTACACCTTC | 16 | TRBV12-3/TRBV12-4 | - | - | TRBJ1-2
CATSDLVGGLGRNEQFF | TGTGCCACCAGTGATTTAGTGGGAGGGCTGGGGAGGAATGAGCAGTTCTTC | 17 | TRBV24-1 | - | TRBD2 | TRBJ2-1
CASSPDPSSYNEQFF | TGTGCCAGCAGCCCGGATCCTAGCTCCTACAATGAGCAGTTCTTC | 15 | TRBV11-2 | - | - | TRBJ2-1
CASSQPLAGVYNEQFF | TGCGCCAGCAGCCAGCCCCTAGCGGGAGTCTACAATGAGCAGTTCTTC | 16 | TRBV4-1 | few | TRBD2 | TRBJ2-1
CASSSNDRENTIYF | TGTGCCAGCAGCTCCAACGACAGGGAAAACACCATATATTTT | 14 | TRBV13 | few | TRBD1 | TRBJ1-3
CASGLGQGLNTGELFF | TGTGCCAGCGGGCTGGGACAGGGCCTGAACACCGGGGAGCTGTTTTTT | 16 | TRBV2 | many | TRBD1 | TRBJ2-2
CSVREGGSQPQHF | TGCAGCGTTAGGGAAGGGGGCTCGCAGCCCCAGCATTTT | 13 | TRBV29-1 | many | TRBD1 | TRBJ1-5
CSALTGDGNQPQHF | TGCAGTGCCTTGACAGGTGATGGCAATCAGCCCCAGCATTTT | 14 | TRBV20-1 | - | - | TRBJ1-5
CASIEGAAYNEQFF | TGTGCCAGCATTGAGGGAGCAGCGTACAATGAGCAGTTCTTC | 14 | TRBV28 | many | - | TRBJ2-1